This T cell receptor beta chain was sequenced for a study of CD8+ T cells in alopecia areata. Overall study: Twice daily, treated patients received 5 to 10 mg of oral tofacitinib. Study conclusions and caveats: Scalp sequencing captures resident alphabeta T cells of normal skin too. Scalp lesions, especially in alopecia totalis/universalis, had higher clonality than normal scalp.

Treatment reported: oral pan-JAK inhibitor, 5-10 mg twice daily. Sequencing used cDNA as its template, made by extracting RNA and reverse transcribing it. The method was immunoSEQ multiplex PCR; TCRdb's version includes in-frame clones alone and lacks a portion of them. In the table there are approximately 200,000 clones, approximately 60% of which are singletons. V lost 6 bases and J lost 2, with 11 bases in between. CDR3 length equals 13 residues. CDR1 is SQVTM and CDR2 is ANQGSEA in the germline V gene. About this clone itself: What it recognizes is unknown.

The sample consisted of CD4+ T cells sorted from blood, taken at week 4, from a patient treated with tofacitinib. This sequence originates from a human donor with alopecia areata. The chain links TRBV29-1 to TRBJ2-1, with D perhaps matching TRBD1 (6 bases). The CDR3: CSVRQVAYNEQFF. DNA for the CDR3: TGCAGCGTCCGACAGGTAGCCTACAATGAGCAGTTCTTC.